Below are 32 T cell receptor beta chains sequenced from a single sample in a study of T cells in localized non-small cell lung cancer. Data came from immunoSEQ multiplex PCR; TCRdb stores just in-frame clones and leaves some out. This sample carries more than 70,000 clones, 80% to 90% of them seen once, and the ten largest clones take approximately 3%. This specimen consisted of peripheral blood, obtained before any cancer treatment. These TCRs come from a man aged 35 to 70 with stage I lung adenocarcinoma.

This chain joins TRBV28 and TRBJ2-7, with 9 bases that match TRBD2. J gave up 2 bases and V 4 bases, and 9 bases lay outside the gene matches. This CDR3 spans 16 amino acids. Germline assignment: CDR1 MDHEN and CDR2 SYDVKM. CDR3 protein: CASSSPGAGGPYEQYF. In DNA form, the CDR3 reads TGTGCCAGCAGTTCCCCGGGCGCGGGAGGGCCCTACGAGCAGTACTTC.

The chain couples TRBV30 to TRBJ2-3; TRBD1 is a possible D gene (5 bases). V shed 0 bases and J shed 3 bases, with 13 bases lying between them. The CDR3 is 15 residues long. CDR1 GTSNPN and CDR2 SVGIG come from the germline V gene (reference sequence). The CDR3 bases are TGTGCCTGGAGTGTACGTGCAGGGTCGACAGATACGCAGTATTTT. It encodes CAWSVRAGSTDTQYF.

This clone has just a few counts. V usage is TRBV5-1 and J usage is TRBJ2-5; TRBD2 might be the D (6 bases). Germline CDR1 SGHRS, CDR2 YFSETQ. V lost 1 base, J lost 6 bases, and 13 bases lay in between. The CDR3 loop spans 14 amino acids. CDR3: CASSLTGSIKTQYF. In DNA form, the CDR3 reads TGCGCCAGCAGCTTGACCGGGAGTATAAAGACCCAGTACTTC.

V and J are TRBV7-9 and TRBJ2-1; D possibly corresponds to TRBD2 (5 bases). Germline CDR1 and CDR2: SEHNR and FQNEAQ (reference sequence). This CDR3 spans 17 amino acids. Trimming pared 5 bases from V and 0 bases from J, leaving 17 bases between. In nucleotides, the CDR3 is TGTGCCAGCAGCCTCGGAAGAGCGGCGAGCTCCTACAATGAGCAGTTCTTC. Amino acids: CASSLGRAASSYNEQFF. The full variable domain, with the rest looked up from reference TRBV7-9 and TRBJ2-1, is DTGVSQNPRHKITKRGQNVTFRCDPISEHNRLYWYRQTLGQGPEFLTYFQNEAQLEKSRLLSDRFSAERPKGSFSTLEIQRTEQGDSAMYLCASSLGRAASSYNEQFFGPGTRLTVL.

This clone showed up just once. The J gene is TRBJ1-2, the V gene TRBV27; 10 bases are a match to TRBD1. The CDR3 runs 16 residues. Looked up from germline, CDR1 is MNHEY and CDR2 is SMNVEV (reference sequence). Trimming took 3 bases from V and 9 from J; bases not matched to a gene: 13. The CDR3 DNA is TGTGCCAGCAGTTTGTTTCCCTTGGGGGACAGGGGTAGCTACACCTTC. Protein product: CASSLFPLGDRGSYTF.

This chain connects TRBV19 to TRBJ1-2, with a tentative D call TRBD1 (6 bases). CDR1 is LNHDA, CDR2 SQIVND, per germline (reference sequence). The CDR3 contains 14 residues. Trimming cost V 2 bases and J 4 bases, with 11 bases left between them. The CDR3 region has the DNA TGTGCCAGTAGTATAAGGCAGGGGATCTATGGCTACACCTTC. Translated: CASSIRQGIYGYTF.

This chain uses TRBV2 with TRBJ2-3; D gene ambiguous. The CDR3 is made up of 12 amino acids. Germline V CDR1 and CDR2: SNHLY, FYNNEI. V gave up 5 bases and J gave up 6 bases, with 9 bases separating them. CDR3 sequence (DNA): TGTGCCAGCAGTTCAACCAGGGATACGCAGTATTTT. Residues: CASSSTRDTQYF.

This clone was detected only a few times. The chain joins TRBV2 to TRBJ2-1; D is undetermined. This CDR3 spans 16 amino acids. CDR1 and CDR2 (germline): SNHLY, FYNNEI. V lost 7 bases, J lost 4 bases, and 20 bases lay in between. Here the CDR3 reads CASKGNPTWNYNEQFF. The CDR3 coding sequence is TGTGCCAGCAAGGGAAACCCAACCTGGAATTACAATGAGCAGTTCTTC.

This chain uses TRBV5-1 with TRBJ2-1; the match to TRBD2 covers 7 bases. This CDR3 is 14 amino acids long. With 5 bases clipped from V and 5 bases from J, the junction kept 7 bases outside the gene matches. Germline-derived CDR1 and CDR2 are SGHRS and YFSETQ. CDR3 sequence: CASRGDYLNNEQFF. In DNA form, the CDR3 reads TGCGCCAGCAGAGGGGACTACCTAAACAATGAGCAGTTCTTC.

The chain recombines TRBV30 with TRBJ2-1; 10 bases are shared with TRBD1. This CDR3 comprises 16 residues. Germline lookup yields CDR1 GTSNPN and CDR2 SVGIG (reference sequence). Trimming at V came to 3 bases and at J to 8 bases, leaving 13 bases not matched to a gene. Here the CDR3 DNA reads TGTGCCTGGAGCCAAAAGGCGGGACAGGGGCGTTATGAGCAGTTCTTC. This sequence encodes CAWSQKAGQGRYEQFF.

The CDR3 DNA sequence: TGCGCCAGCAGCTCCAACCGTCGGAACACTGAAGCTTTCTTT. Protein sequence: CASSSNRRNTEAFF. This chain connects TRBV5-1 to TRBJ1-1, with no clear D. There are 14 residues in the CDR3. Germline V gives CDR1 SGHRS, CDR2 YFSETQ. V gave up 3 bases and J gave up 1 base, with 10 bases separating them.

This clone has a single count. This chain uses TRBV9 with TRBJ2-7; D call uncertain. V lost 4 bases to trimming and J lost 5 bases, with 25 bases between them. The CDR3 is 17 amino acids. Germline-derived CDR1 and CDR2 are SGDLS and YYNGEE. The CDR3 coding sequence is TGTGCCAGCAGCCCCCATGGGAACCCGCAAATGCATAACGAGCAGTACTTC. Its translation: CASSPHGNPQMHNEQYF.

With respect to this clone: A read error may be the cause here, since a much bigger clone is one base away. The rearrangement links TRBV6-1 to TRBJ1-1, with D possibly TRBD1 on 5 matching bases. The germline gives CDR1 MNHNS, CDR2 SASEGT. This CDR3 has 11 residues. The V end lost 6 bases, the J end lost 5 bases, and 7 bases lay between the germline ends. This CDR3 is CASSRGTEAFF. The CDR3 DNA reads as TGTGCCAGCAGCCGGGGGACTGAAGCTTTCTTT.

J is TRBJ2-1 and V is TRBV4-1; 9 positions agree with TRBD1. CDR3 size: 16 residues. Trimming at V came to 6 bases and at J to 6 bases, leaving 12 bases not matched to a gene. Germline CDR1 reads MGHRA; CDR2 reads YSYEKL. In nucleotides, the CDR3 is TGCGCCAGCAGGATGGGGTCCGGACAGGGGATCAATGAGCAGTTCTTC. Its translation: CASRMGSGQGINEQFF.

DNA for the CDR3: TGTGCCAGCAGCGTAAGGTCTTATGGTGGCACAGATACGCAGTATTTT. Translated: CASSVRSYGGTDTQYF. V gene TRBV9 combines with J gene TRBJ2-3; unclear D gene. The germline V gene encodes CDR1 SGDLS and CDR2 YYNGEE. Between the trimmed V and J ends, which lost 1 base and 1 base, there was a span of 13 bases. CDR3 size: 16 residues.

The V gene is TRBV28, the J gene TRBJ2-3, with 7 bases matching TRBD1. V lost 4 bases to trimming and J lost 0 bases; unmatched junction nucleotides: 1. CDR3 length: 14 amino acids. Germline CDR1 reads MDHEN; CDR2 reads SYDVKM. The CDR3 spells CASSSGGSTDTQYF. The CDR3 region has the DNA TGTGCCAGCAGTTCAGGGGGAAGCACAGATACGCAGTATTTT.

V gene TRBV5-1 combines with J gene TRBJ2-7; 9 bases align to TRBD2. From germline, CDR1 is SGHRS and CDR2 YFSETQ. The CDR3 has 15 residues. With V trimmed by 3 bases and J by 0 bases, 4 bases remained unmatched. As DNA, the CDR3 is TGCGCCAGCAGCTCCTTTAGCGGGAGCTCCTACGAGCAGTACTTC. Its protein product is CASSSFSGSSYEQYF.

J is TRBJ2-1 and V is TRBV7-9; 12 positions match TRBD2. V lost 3 bases to trimming and J lost 4 bases; unmatched junction nucleotides: 7. Germline V lookup: CDR1 SEHNR, CDR2 FQNEAQ (reference sequence). This CDR3 is built from 17 residues. CDR3 residues: CASSFTGTSGLYNEQFF. The CDR3 DNA reads TGTGCCAGCAGCTTCACCGGGACTAGCGGGCTTTACAATGAGCAGTTCTTC.

The chain is built from TRBV27 and TRBJ2-1; D not certain. The CDR3 extends over 15 amino acids. Trimming stripped 6 bases from V and 0 bases from J, with 12 bases between. From germline, CDR1 is MNHEY and CDR2 SMNVEV (reference sequence). The chain's CDR3 is CASRRIRSSYNEQFF. CDR3 in DNA: TGTGCCAGCAGAAGGATTAGGAGCTCCTACAATGAGCAGTTCTTC.

The chain combines TRBV27 with TRBJ2-7; 10 bases fit TRBD1. Germline trimming cut 2 bases from V and 2 bases from J; bases unmatched to any gene: 3. Germline assignment: CDR1 MNHEY and CDR2 SMNVEV (reference sequence). This CDR3 has 15 residues. CDR3 amino acids: CASSLVGTGAYEQYF. The DNA for the CDR3 is TGTGCCAGCAGTTTAGTAGGGACAGGGGCCTACGAGCAGTACTTC.

A note on this clone: Germline and junction disagree at one end, which may indicate a read error. The rearrangement links TRBV11-1 to TRBJ1-1; D remains unclear. Germline V gene sequence: CDR1 SGHAT, CDR2 FQDESV (reference sequence). This CDR3 has 13 residues. The DNA for the CDR3 is TGTGCCAGCACAGGAGGAATTAACACTGAAGCCTTCTTT. Translating it yields CASTGGINTEAFF. The full variable domain, its missing parts supplied by reference TRBV11-1 and TRBJ1-1, is EAEVAQSPRYKITEKSQAVAFWCDPISGHATLYWYRQILGQGPELLVQFQDESVVDDSQLPKDRFSAERLKGVDSTLKIQPAELGDSAMYLCASTGGINTEAFFGQGTRLTVV.

The chain has TRBV4-1 and TRBJ2-6, with 7 nucleotides matching TRBD1. Germline CDR1 reads MGHRA; CDR2 reads YSYEKL. V trimming: 3 bases; J trimming: 1 base; junction bases outside the gene matches: 15. This CDR3 comprises 20 residues. The CDR3 spells CASSHGRGGTRGSGANVLTF. In nucleotides, the CDR3 is TGCGCCAGCAGCCACGGTAGAGGGGGCACCAGGGGGTCTGGGGCCAACGTCCTGACTTTC.

The V and J genes are TRBV6-1 and TRBJ2-7, with D hard to call. CDR1 and CDR2 (germline): MNHNS, SASEGT. V was trimmed by 6 bases and J by 2 bases, leaving 17 bases between them. The CDR3 runs to 15 residues. This CDR3 is CASRVDPRLPYEQYF. In nucleotides, the CDR3 is TGTGCCAGCAGAGTCGATCCGCGACTCCCCTACGAGCAGTACTTC.

The V and J genes are TRBV9 and TRBJ1-2; weak D call: TRBD1 (5 bases). Germline V gives CDR1 SGDLS, CDR2 YYNGEE. The CDR3 covers 16 residues. Trimming pared 4 bases from V and 3 bases from J, leaving 19 bases between. CDR3 loop: CASSIDRAGRDYGYTF. CDR3 coding DNA: TGTGCCAGCAGCATAGATAGGGCAGGGAGGGACTATGGCTACACCTTC.

V is TRBV10-3 and J is TRBJ2-5; 11 nucleotides match TRBD2. CDR3 length equals 15 residues. The germline gives CDR1 ENHRY, CDR2 SYGVKD. The V segment lost 5 bases and the J segment 6 bases; nucleotides outside the gene matches: 8. The CDR3 sequence: CAISPLAGANKTQYF. In DNA, the CDR3 is TGTGCCATCAGTCCACTAGCGGGAGCCAACAAGACCCAGTACTTC.

The genes are TRBV7-9 and TRBJ2-1; D might be TRBD1 (6 bases). CDR1 SEHNR and CDR2 FQNEAQ come from the germline V gene (reference sequence). Trimming left V 5 bases short and J 1 base short, with 9 bases between. The CDR3 consists of 14 residues. CDR3 protein: CASSPGESYNEQFF. DNA of the CDR3: TGTGCCAGCAGCCCAGGGGAGTCCTACAATGAGCAGTTCTTC.

This chain uses TRBV10-1 with TRBJ2-7; no clear D. V was shortened by 2 bases and J by 0 bases, with 8 bases between the two germline ends. CDR3 length equals 14 residues. Per germline, CDR1 WNHNN and CDR2 SYGVQD (reference sequence). The CDR3 loop reads CASSEQASSYEQYF. CDR3 nucleotides: TGCGCCAGCAGTGAGCAGGCATCCTCCTACGAGCAGTACTTC.

Here the CDR3 reads CASSLARNTDTQYF. The CDR3 DNA sequence: TGTGCCAGCAGCTTAGCCAGAAACACAGATACGCAGTATTTT. This chain joins TRBV7-9 and TRBJ2-3; D not certain. The germline V gene encodes CDR1 SEHNR and CDR2 FQNEAQ (reference sequence). The CDR3 is 14 amino acids. Trimming stripped 0 bases from V and 2 bases from J, with 6 bases between. Full variable domain (missing parts from reference TRBV7-9 and TRBJ2-3): DTGVSQNPRHKITKRGQNVTFRCDPISEHNRLYWYRQTLGQGPEFLTYFQNEAQLEKSRLLSDRFSAERPKGSFSTLEIQRTEQGDSAMYLCASSLARNTDTQYFGPGTRLTVL.

The chain is built from TRBV5-1 and TRBJ1-1, with 9 nucleotides matching TRBD1. The V gene's germline CDR1 is SGHRS and CDR2 YFSETQ. CDR3 size: 14 residues. V was pared by 5 bases and J by 13 bases, with 15 bases of the junction left unmatched. CDR3 amino acids: CASSTTGGTGSFFF. CDR3 in DNA: TGCGCCAGCAGTACGACCGGCGGGACAGGGAGCTTTTTCTTT.

As to this clone: Given a far larger clone just one base away, this is likely a sequencing read error. The V call is TRBV4-2, the J call TRBJ2-7; 10 positions agree with TRBD1. V lost 0 bases and J lost 6; bases outside the gene matches: 5. Germline lookup yields CDR1 LGHNA and CDR2 YNFKEQ. The CDR3 totals 15 residues. The CDR3 DNA is TGTGCCAGCAGCCAAGATGGGACAGGGGCGGGCGAGCAGTACTTC. Translation: CASSQDGTGAGEQYF.

The chain links TRBV19 to TRBJ1-4; TRBD1 might be the D (5 bases). The germline CDR1 and CDR2 sequences are LNHDA and SQIVND (reference sequence). V lost 3 bases and J lost 0, with 11 bases in between. CDR3 length equals 16 residues. The chain's CDR3 is CASSMEQVATNEKLFF. CDR3 sequence (DNA): TGTGCCAGTAGTATGGAACAGGTTGCAACTAATGAAAAACTGTTTTTT.

The V and J genes are TRBV6-5 and TRBJ1-1; D is perhaps TRBD1 (5 bases). There are 14 residues in the CDR3. Per germline, CDR1 MNHEY and CDR2 SVGAGI. V was clipped by 1 base and J by 4 bases, with 10 bases between them. DNA of the CDR3: TGTGCCAGCAGTTACTGGCAGGGAGGCACTGAAGCTTTCTTT. Translating it yields CASSYWQGGTEAFF.